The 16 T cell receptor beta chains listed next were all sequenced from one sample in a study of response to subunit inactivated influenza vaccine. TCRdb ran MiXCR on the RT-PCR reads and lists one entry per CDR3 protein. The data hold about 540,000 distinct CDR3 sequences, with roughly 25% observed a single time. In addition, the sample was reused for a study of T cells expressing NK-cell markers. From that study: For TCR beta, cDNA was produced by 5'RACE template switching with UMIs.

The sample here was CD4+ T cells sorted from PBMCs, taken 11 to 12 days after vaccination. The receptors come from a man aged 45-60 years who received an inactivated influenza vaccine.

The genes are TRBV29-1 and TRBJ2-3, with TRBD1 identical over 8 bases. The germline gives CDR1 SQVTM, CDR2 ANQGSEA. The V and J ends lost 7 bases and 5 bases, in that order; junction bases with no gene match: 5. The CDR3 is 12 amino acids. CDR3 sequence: CSGLRGQDTQYF. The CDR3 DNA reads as TGCAGCGGCCTCAGGGGGCAAGATACGCAGTATTTT.

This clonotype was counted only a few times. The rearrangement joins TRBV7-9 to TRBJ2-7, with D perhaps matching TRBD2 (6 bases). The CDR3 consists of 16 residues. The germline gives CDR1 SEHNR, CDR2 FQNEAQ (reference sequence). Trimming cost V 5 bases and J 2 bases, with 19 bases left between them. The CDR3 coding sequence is TGTGCCAGCAGCATATGGGTGGGAGGTACCACCTACGAGCAGTACTTC. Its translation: CASSIWVGGTTYEQYF. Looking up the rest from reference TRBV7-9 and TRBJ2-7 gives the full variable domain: DTGVSQNPRHKITKRGQNVTFRCDPISEHNRLYWYRQTLGQGPEFLTYFQNEAQLEKSRLLSDRFSAERPKGSFSTLEIQRTEQGDSAMYLCASSIWVGGTTYEQYFGPGTRLTVT.

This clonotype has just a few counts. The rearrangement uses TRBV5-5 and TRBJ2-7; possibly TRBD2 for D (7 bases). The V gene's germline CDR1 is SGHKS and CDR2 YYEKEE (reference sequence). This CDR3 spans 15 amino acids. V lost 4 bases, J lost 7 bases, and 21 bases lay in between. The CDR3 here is CASSPQGRAWEEQYF. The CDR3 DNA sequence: TGTGCCAGCAGCCCTCAGGGGAGGGCCTGGGAGGAGCAGTACTTC. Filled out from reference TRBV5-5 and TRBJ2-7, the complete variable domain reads DAGVTQSPTHLIKTRGQQVTLRCSPISGHKSVSWYQQVLGQGPQFIFQYYEKEERGRGNFPDRFSARQFPNYSSELNVNALLLGDSALYLCASSPQGRAWEEQYFGPGTRLTVT.

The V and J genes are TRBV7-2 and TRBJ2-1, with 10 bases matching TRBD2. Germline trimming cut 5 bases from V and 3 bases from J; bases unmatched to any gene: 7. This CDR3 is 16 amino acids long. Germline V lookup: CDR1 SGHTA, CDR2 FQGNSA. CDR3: CASSVTSGLLYNEQFF. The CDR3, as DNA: TGTGCCAGCAGCGTGACTAGCGGGTTACTCTACAATGAGCAGTTCTTC.

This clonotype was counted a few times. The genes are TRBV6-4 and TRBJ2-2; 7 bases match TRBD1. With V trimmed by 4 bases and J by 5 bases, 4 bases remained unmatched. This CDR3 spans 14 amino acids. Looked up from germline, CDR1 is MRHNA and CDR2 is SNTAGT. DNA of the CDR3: TGTGCCAGCAGTGCAAGGGGGCAAACCGGGGAGCTGTTTTTT. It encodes CASSARGQTGELFF.

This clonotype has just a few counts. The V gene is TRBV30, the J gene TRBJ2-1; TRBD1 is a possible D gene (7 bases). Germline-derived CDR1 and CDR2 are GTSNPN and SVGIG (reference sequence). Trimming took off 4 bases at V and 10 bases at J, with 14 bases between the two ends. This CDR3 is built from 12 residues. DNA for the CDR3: TGTGCCTGGACAGGGGGAGGACGGGAGCAGTTCTTC. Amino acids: CAWTGGGREQFF. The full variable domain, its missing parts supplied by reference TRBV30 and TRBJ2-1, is SQTIHQWPATLVQPVGSPLSLECTVEGTSNPNLYWYRQAAGRGLQLLFYSVGIGQISSEVPQNLSASRPQDRQFILSSKKLLLSDSGFYLCAWTGGGREQFFGPGTRLTVL.

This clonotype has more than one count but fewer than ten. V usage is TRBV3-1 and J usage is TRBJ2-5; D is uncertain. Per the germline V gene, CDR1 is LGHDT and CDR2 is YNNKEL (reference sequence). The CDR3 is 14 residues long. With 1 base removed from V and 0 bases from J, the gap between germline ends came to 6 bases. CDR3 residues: CASSQALDQETQYF. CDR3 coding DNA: TGTGCCAGCAGCCAAGCCCTCGACCAAGAGACCCAGTACTTC.

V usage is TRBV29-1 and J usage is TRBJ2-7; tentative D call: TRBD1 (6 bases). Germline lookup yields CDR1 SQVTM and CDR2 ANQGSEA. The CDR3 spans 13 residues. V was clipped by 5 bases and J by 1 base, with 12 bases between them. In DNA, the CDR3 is TGCAGCGTTACGGGACACGGATCCTACGAGCAGTACTTC. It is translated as CSVTGHGSYEQYF.

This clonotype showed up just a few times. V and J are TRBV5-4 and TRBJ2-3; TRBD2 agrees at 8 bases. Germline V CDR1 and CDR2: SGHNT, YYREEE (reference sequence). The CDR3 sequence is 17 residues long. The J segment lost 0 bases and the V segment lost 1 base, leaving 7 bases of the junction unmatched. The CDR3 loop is CASSLRSGGRSTDTQYF. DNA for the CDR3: TGTGCCAGCAGCTTGAGAAGCGGGGGCCGAAGCACAGATACGCAGTATTTT.

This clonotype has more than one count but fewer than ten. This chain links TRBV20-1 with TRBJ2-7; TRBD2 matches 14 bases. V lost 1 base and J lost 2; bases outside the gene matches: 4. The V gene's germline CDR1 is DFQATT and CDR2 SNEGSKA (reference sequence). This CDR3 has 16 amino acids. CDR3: CSARVGTSGSPYEQYF. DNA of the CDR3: TGCAGTGCTAGAGTGGGGACTAGCGGGAGTCCCTACGAGCAGTACTTC.

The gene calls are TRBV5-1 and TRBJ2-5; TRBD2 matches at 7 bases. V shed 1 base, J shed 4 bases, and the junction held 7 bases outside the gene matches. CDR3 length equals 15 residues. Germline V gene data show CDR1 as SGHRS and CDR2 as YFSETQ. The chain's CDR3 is CASSLNAPGGETQYF. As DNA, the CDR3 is TGCGCCAGCAGCTTGAATGCCCCGGGAGGAGAGACCCAGTACTTC.

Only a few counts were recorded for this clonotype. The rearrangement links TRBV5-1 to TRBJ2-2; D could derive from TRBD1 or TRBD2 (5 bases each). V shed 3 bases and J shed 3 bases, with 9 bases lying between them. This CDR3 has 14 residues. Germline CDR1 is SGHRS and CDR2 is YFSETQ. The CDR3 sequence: CASSWGRYTGELFF. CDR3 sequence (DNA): TGCGCCAGCAGCTGGGGACGTTACACCGGGGAGCTGTTTTTT.

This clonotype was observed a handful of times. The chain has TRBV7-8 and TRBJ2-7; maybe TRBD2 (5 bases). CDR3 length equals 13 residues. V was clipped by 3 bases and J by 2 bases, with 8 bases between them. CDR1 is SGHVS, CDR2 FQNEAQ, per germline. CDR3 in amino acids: CASSFGMTYEQYF. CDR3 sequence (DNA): TGTGCCAGCAGCTTCGGGATGACCTACGAGCAGTACTTC.

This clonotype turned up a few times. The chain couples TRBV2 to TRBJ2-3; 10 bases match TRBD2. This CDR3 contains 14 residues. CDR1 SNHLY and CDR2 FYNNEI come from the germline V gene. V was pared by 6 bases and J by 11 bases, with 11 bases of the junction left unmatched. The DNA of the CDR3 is TGTGCCAGCAGCGCTAGCGGGGGCCTCCCCAGGCAGTATTTT. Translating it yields CASSASGGLPRQYF.

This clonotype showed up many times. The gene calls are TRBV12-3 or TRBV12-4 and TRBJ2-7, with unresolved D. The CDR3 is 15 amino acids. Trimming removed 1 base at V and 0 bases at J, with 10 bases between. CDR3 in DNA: TGTGCCAGCAGTTTAGACGGTTTGGGCTCCTACGAGCAGTACTTC. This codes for CASSLDGLGSYEQYF.

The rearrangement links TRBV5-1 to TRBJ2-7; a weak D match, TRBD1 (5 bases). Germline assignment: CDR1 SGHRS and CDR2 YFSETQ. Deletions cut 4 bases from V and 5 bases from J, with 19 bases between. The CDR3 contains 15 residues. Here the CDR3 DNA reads TGCGCCAGCAGCCCGGCTACGGACACCGGTCACGAGCAGTACTTC. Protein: CASSPATDTGHEQYF. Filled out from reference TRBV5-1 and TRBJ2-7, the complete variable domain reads KAGVTQTPRYLIKTRGQQVTLSCSPISGHRSVSWYQQTPGQGLQFLFEYFSETQRNKGNFPGRFSGRQFSNSRSEMNVSTLELGDSALYLCASSPATDTGHEQYFGPGTRLTVT.